The 2 T cell receptor beta chains presented below share a single source sample, sequenced in a study of cytomegalovirus exposure and HLA in healthy donors (dated by TCRdb to between 2016 and 2019). The library came from the immunoSEQ multiplex PCR assay. The multiplex PCR relied on a mix of 60 forward primers for TCR Vbeta segments and 13 reverse primers for TCR Jbeta segments. TCRdb carries this immuneACCESS record with in-frame sequences only. Its versions omit some clonotypes, under half of them owing to an unresolved V gene in the studies checked, with the rest unexplained. Within this sample are about 270,000 clones, with roughly 90% of them counted one time only. The biggest ten clones account for roughly 4% of the sample. Sequencing was performed on PBMCs. These receptors were taken from a man aged 40-55 years in good health and CMV-seropositive.

This chain links TRBV28 with TRBJ2-7; TRBD1 is a possible D gene (5 bases). V lost 6 bases to trimming and J lost 0 bases, with 9 bases between them. The CDR3 runs 13 residues. Per the germline V gene, CDR1 is MDHEN and CDR2 is SYDVKM. Here the CDR3 reads CASSQGPSYEQYF. The CDR3 DNA reads as TGTGCCAGCAGCCAGGGTCCCTCCTACGAGCAGTACTTC.

This clone was seen once. The chain links TRBV5-1 to TRBJ2-1, with 8 positions matching TRBD1. Germline V gives CDR1 SGHRS, CDR2 YFSETQ. The CDR3 is made up of 16 amino acids. The ends lost 2 bases at V and 4 bases at J; junction bases unmatched: 8. Written as DNA, the CDR3 is TGCGCCAGCAGCTTCATTGACAGGGGAGGTTACAATGAGCAGTTCTTC. This encodes CASSFIDRGGYNEQFF.